The rows below give T cell receptor beta chains drawn from one sample of a study of identical twins. TCRdb called the 5' RACE reads again in MiXCR, with one record for every CDR3 protein. The sample has fewer than 900,000 distinct CDR3 sequences; approximately 21% are singletons. Separately, the same data were catalogued under a study of T cells expressing NK-cell markers.

Sequencing used PBMCs. Source of these receptors: a young woman in good health. The CDR3 runs from the conserved cysteine through the conserved F or W. The D gene is left open where the match is weak. Only some rows state a clone size, as once, few, many or a class for expanded clones.

cdr3_aa: CASSPRTGEDTQYF; cdr3_nt: TGTGCCAGCAGCCCACGGACAGGGGAAGATACGCAGTATTTT; d_call: TRBD1; clone_size: NA; j_call: TRBJ2-3; v_call: TRBV7-3
cdr3_aa: CASSQASREQFF; cdr3_nt: TGCGCCAGCAGCCAAGCAAGCAGGGAGCAGTTCTTC; d_call: NA; clone_size: few; j_call: TRBJ2-1; v_call: TRBV4-1
cdr3_aa: CASSLEGLAVQETQYF; cdr3_nt: TGTGCCAGCAGCTTGGAGGGACTAGCGGTTCAAGAGACCCAGTACTTC; d_call: TRBD2; clone_size: NA; j_call: TRBJ2-5; v_call: TRBV5-5
cdr3_aa: CASSEATGGSYEQYF; cdr3_nt: TGTGCCAGCAGTGAAGCCACAGGGGGCTCCTACGAGCAGTACTTC; d_call: TRBD1; clone_size: few; j_call: TRBJ2-7; v_call: TRBV6-1
cdr3_aa: CASRDPGTGDNSPLHF; cdr3_nt: TGTGCCAGCAGAGATCCCGGGACAGGTGATAATTCACCCCTCCACTTT; d_call: TRBD1; clone_size: few; j_call: TRBJ1-6; v_call: TRBV5-5
cdr3_aa: CASSLGGSGGGNIQYF; cdr3_nt: TGTGCCAGCAGCTTAGGAGGGTCGGGAGGTGGAAACATTCAGTACTTC; d_call: TRBD2; clone_size: NA; j_call: TRBJ2-4; v_call: TRBV11-3
cdr3_aa: CASSEVLENTEAFF; cdr3_nt: TGTGCCAGCAGTGAAGTCTTGGAGAACACTGAAGCTTTCTTT; d_call: NA; clone_size: NA; j_call: TRBJ1-1; v_call: TRBV2
cdr3_aa: CASSEVGTQETQYF; cdr3_nt: TGCGCCAGCAGTGAGGTGGGCACCCAAGAGACCCAGTACTTC; d_call: NA; clone_size: NA; j_call: TRBJ2-5; v_call: TRBV10-1
cdr3_aa: CASSRGLQGYTF; cdr3_nt: TGTGCCAGCAGTCGGGGGCTTCAGGGCTACACCTTC; d_call: NA; clone_size: few; j_call: TRBJ1-2; v_call: TRBV12-3/TRBV12-4
cdr3_aa: CASSSFDGYGYTF; cdr3_nt: TGTGCCAGCAGCTCTTTCGACGGCTATGGCTACACCTTC; d_call: NA; clone_size: NA; j_call: TRBJ1-2; v_call: TRBV7-9
cdr3_aa: CASSLTSLAGDTQYF; cdr3_nt: TGTGCCAGCAGCTTAACTTCACTAGCGGGAGATACGCAGTATTTT; d_call: TRBD2; clone_size: NA; j_call: TRBJ2-3; v_call: TRBV7-2
cdr3_aa: CASNGGVGGGYTF; cdr3_nt: TGTGCCAGTAATGGAGGGGTTGGTGGTGGCTACACCTTC; d_call: NA; clone_size: few; j_call: TRBJ1-2; v_call: TRBV19
cdr3_aa: CASSLPRDPGEQFF; cdr3_nt: TGTGCCAGCAGCTTGCCTCGAGACCCCGGTGAGCAGTTCTTC; d_call: NA; clone_size: once; j_call: TRBJ2-1; v_call: TRBV5-6
cdr3_aa: CASSSRGDYEQYF; cdr3_nt: TGTGCCAGCAGTTCCCGGGGGGACTACGAGCAGTACTTC; d_call: TRBD2; clone_size: NA; j_call: TRBJ2-7; v_call: TRBV12-3/TRBV12-4
cdr3_aa: CASGDFFTDTQYF; cdr3_nt: TGTGCCAGCGGGGACTTTTTCACAGATACGCAGTATTTT; d_call: NA; clone_size: few; j_call: TRBJ2-3; v_call: TRBV7-9
cdr3_aa: CAISGHRGLQIEQFF; cdr3_nt: TGTGCCATCAGTGGACACAGGGGGCTTCAGATTGAGCAGTTCTTC; d_call: TRBD1; clone_size: few; j_call: TRBJ2-1; v_call: TRBV10-3
cdr3_aa: CASRGLAGGPETQYF; cdr3_nt: TGTGCCAGCAGGGGACTAGCGGGAGGGCCAGAGACCCAGTACTTC; d_call: TRBD2; clone_size: many; j_call: TRBJ2-5; v_call: TRBV6-1
cdr3_aa: CASQSPSYPLSYNEQFF; cdr3_nt: TGTGCCAGCCAAAGCCCCTCTTACCCCCTCTCCTACAATGAGCAGTTCTTC; d_call: NA; clone_size: few; j_call: TRBJ2-1; v_call: TRBV12-3/TRBV12-4
cdr3_aa: CASRPWGSGNTIYF; cdr3_nt: TGTGCCAGCAGGCCTTGGGGGTCTGGAAACACCATATATTTT; d_call: NA; clone_size: few; j_call: TRBJ1-3; v_call: TRBV12-3/TRBV12-4
cdr3_aa: CASSTLAGGWADTQYF; cdr3_nt: TGTGCCAGCAGTACGCTAGCGGGGGGGTGGGCAGATACGCAGTATTTT; d_call: TRBD2; clone_size: few; j_call: TRBJ2-3; v_call: TRBV12-3/TRBV12-4
cdr3_aa: CASIPSNPGTGELFF; cdr3_nt: TGTGCCAGCATTCCGTCGAACCCTGGCACCGGGGAGCTGTTTTTT; d_call: NA; clone_size: few; j_call: TRBJ2-2; v_call: TRBV27
cdr3_aa: CASPGQGETEAFF; cdr3_nt: TGTGCCAGCCCAGGACAGGGCGAAACTGAAGCTTTCTTT; d_call: TRBD1; clone_size: many; j_call: TRBJ1-1; v_call: TRBV2
cdr3_aa: CASIQGGPYNEQFF; cdr3_nt: TGTGCCAGCATCCAGGGGGGGCCTTACAATGAGCAGTTCTTC; d_call: NA; clone_size: few; j_call: TRBJ2-1; v_call: TRBV12-3/TRBV12-4
cdr3_aa: CSARDQEAGYGSYNEQFF; cdr3_nt: TGCAGTGCTAGAGATCAGGAGGCCGGGTATGGGTCCTACAATGAGCAGTTCTTC; d_call: NA; clone_size: many; j_call: TRBJ2-1; v_call: TRBV20-1
cdr3_aa: CASHLGSSTDTQYF; cdr3_nt: TGCGCCAGCCACCTTGGGAGTAGCACAGATACGCAGTATTTT; d_call: NA; clone_size: few; j_call: TRBJ2-3; v_call: TRBV10-1
cdr3_aa: CASSLGAGTGVETQYF; cdr3_nt: TGTGCCAGCAGCTTAGGGGCTGGGACAGGGGTAGAGACCCAGTACTTC; d_call: TRBD1; clone_size: NA; j_call: TRBJ2-5; v_call: TRBV7-6
cdr3_aa: CSSRTGGTGELFF; cdr3_nt: TGCAGCTCCCGAACGGGGGGCACCGGGGAGCTGTTTTTT; d_call: TRBD2; clone_size: few; j_call: TRBJ2-2; v_call: TRBV29-1
cdr3_aa: CASSFGDSSDYEQYF; cdr3_nt: TGTGCCAGCAGTTTTGGGGACAGCTCCGACTACGAGCAGTACTTC; d_call: TRBD1; clone_size: NA; j_call: TRBJ2-7; v_call: TRBV12-3/TRBV12-4
cdr3_aa: CSASQSGRARYNEQFF; cdr3_nt: TGCAGTGCTAGTCAGAGCGGGAGGGCCCGCTACAATGAGCAGTTCTTC; d_call: TRBD2; clone_size: NA; j_call: TRBJ2-1; v_call: TRBV20-1
cdr3_aa: CSARAEGLGALGTQYF; cdr3_nt: TGCAGTGCTAGAGCAGAGGGACTGGGCGCCTTGGGGACCCAGTACTTC; d_call: NA; clone_size: few; j_call: TRBJ2-5; v_call: TRBV20-1
cdr3_aa: CCARDLVAALSTDTQYF; cdr3_nt: TGCTGTGCTAGAGACCTAGTAGCGGCACTTAGCACAGATACGCAGTATTTT; d_call: NA; clone_size: once; j_call: TRBJ2-3; v_call: TRBV20-1